This T cell receptor (beta chain) was captured in a study of T cells in Graves' hyperthyroidism and ophthalmopathy. This clonotype was detected ten times or more. The V gene's germline CDR1 is SGHTA and CDR2 FQGTGA. Germline trimming cut 3 bases from V and 2 bases from J; bases unmatched to any gene: 10. This CDR3 has 17 residues. TCR beta CDR3 sequences were amplified from RNA transcripts. The primer set for the first-round RT-PCR of the TCR CDR3 was HTBI. TCRdb re-analysed the multiplex PCR reads in MiXCR, keeping a single row per CDR3 protein. The sample comprises a few hundred thousand distinct CDR3 sequences, approximately 18% of which are singletons, and roughly 40% rests with the top ten.

V and J are TRBV7-3 and TRBJ2-1; 7 bases align to TRBD2. The material sequenced was blood. The TCR was taken from a man aged 50-60 years with Graves' ophthalmopathy. CDR3 in DNA: TGTGCCAGCAGCTTTCGTGGAGTGAGCGGGGCCTACAATGAGCAGTTCTTC. Residues: CASSFRGVSGAYNEQFF.